This T cell receptor beta chain was sequenced for a study of blood T cells in healthy people across ages. Study-level results: There was a strong correlation between TCR beta diversity and naive T cell percentage.

Sample-barcoded 5' priming and a J-beta primer mix drove a second PCR of roughly 7 to 11 cycles. The template-switch adaptor, which had 12 random nucleotides, put a tag on each cDNA molecule. TCRdb used MiXCR to reprocess the 5' RACE reads, holding one entry per CDR3 protein. The sample has some 800,000 distinct CDR3 sequences, just under 25% seen once. Every participating donor contributed 7.5 to 10 milliliters of peripheral blood through a draw. This clonotype was found a few times. Its cognate antigen is unknown. V shed 2 bases and J shed 2 bases, with 9 bases lying between them. Germline V lookup: CDR1 MNHNS, CDR2 SASEGT. The CDR3 spans 14 residues. These same data were also listed under a study on T cells of mothers and their children.

Sequencing input: blood. This sequence was found in a boy aged 5-17 years in good health. V is TRBV6-1 and J is TRBJ1-2, with no clear D. CDR3 residues: CASSESGSNYGYTF. CDR3 DNA: TGTGCCAGCAGTGAATCTGGCAGCAACTATGGCTACACCTTC.